Following are 29 T cell receptor beta chains from one sample sequenced in a study of cytomegalovirus exposure and HLA in healthy donors. Primers for the PCR totalled 60 Vbeta and 13 Jbeta. The protocol was immunoSEQ multiplex PCR, while the TCRdb copy is restricted to in-frame clones and leaves out a portion. The table records some 150,000 clones, roughly 80% of them present only once. Source material: PBMCs. The receptors originated from a young man in good health and CMV-seropositive.

The chain links TRBV6-5 to TRBJ2-3, with a possible D match to TRBD2 (5 bases). The CDR3 has 13 residues. CDR1 is MNHEY, CDR2 SVGAGI, per germline. V shed 6 bases and J shed 7 bases, with 14 bases lying between them. The CDR3 DNA is TGTGCCAGCAGCCTAAATACGGACTATACGCAGTATTTT. It specifies CASSLNTDYTQYF.

The chain links TRBV18 to TRBJ2-1; TRBD2 matches at 9 bases. This CDR3 region has 15 residues. Germline V gene sequence: CDR1 KGHSH, CDR2 LQKENI. The junction had 0 bases not matched to a gene; V was cut back by 3 bases and J by 0 bases. CDR3: CASSPSGSSYNEQFF. DNA for the CDR3: TGTGCCAGCTCACCTAGCGGGAGCTCCTACAATGAGCAGTTCTTC.

Only a few counts were recorded for this clone. The chain carries TRBV5-4 and TRBJ1-1; unclear D gene. The length of the CDR3 is 14 residues. Germline V gene data show CDR1 as SGHNT and CDR2 as YYREEE (reference sequence). Trimming took off 3 bases at V and 1 base at J, with 10 bases between the two ends. CDR3 in amino acids: CASSYGLKNTEAFF. The CDR3 DNA follows: TGTGCCAGCAGCTACGGACTGAAGAACACTGAAGCTTTCTTT.

The chain combines TRBV9 with TRBJ2-5; TRBD2 might be the D (5 bases). Between the trimmed V and J ends, which lost 2 bases and 4 bases, there was a span of 18 bases. This CDR3 spans 16 amino acids. The germline gives CDR1 SGDLS, CDR2 YYNGEE. The CDR3 spells CASSVGKVGEGETQYF. CDR3 nucleotide sequence: TGTGCCAGCAGCGTCGGCAAAGTAGGAGAGGGAGAGACCCAGTACTTC. Looking up the rest from reference TRBV9 and TRBJ2-5 gives the full variable domain: DSGVTQTPKHLITATGQRVTLRCSPRSGDLSVYWYQQSLDQGLQFLIQYYNGEERAKGNILERFSAQQFPDLHSELNLSSLELGDSALYFCASSVGKVGEGETQYFGPGTRLLVL.

DNA of the CDR3: TGTGCCAGTAGTCTTAATAGCAATCAGCCCCAGCATTTT. It specifies CASSLNSNQPQHF. The chain combines TRBV19 with TRBJ1-5; D call uncertain. V shed 5 bases and J shed 0 bases, with 5 bases lying between them. The CDR3 is 13 amino acids. Germline CDR1 is LNHDA and CDR2 is SQIVND (reference sequence).

The genes are TRBV19 and TRBJ2-6; tentatively, D is TRBD2 (6 bases). The CDR3 has 15 residues. Germline CDR1 and CDR2: LNHDA and SQIVND (reference sequence). The CDR3 sequence: CAGGGSSSGANVLTF. CDR3 DNA: TGTGCTGGGGGAGGTTCTAGCTCTGGGGCCAACGTCCTGACTTTC.

The J gene is TRBJ1-5, the V gene TRBV19; D call uncertain. V was cut by 5 bases and J by 0 bases, with 8 bases left in between. Germline lookup yields CDR1 LNHDA and CDR2 SQIVND (reference sequence). CDR3 length equals 14 residues. The CDR3 spells CASSHSYSNQPQHF. CDR3 DNA: TGTGCCAGTAGTCACAGTTATAGCAATCAGCCCCAGCATTTT.

V usage is TRBV18 and J usage is TRBJ1-2; D gene unclear. Trimming shortened V by 0 bases and J by 0 bases, and 5 bases separated the two germline ends. The CDR3 covers 14 residues. Germline loops: CDR1 KGHSH, CDR2 LQKENI. The CDR3 here is CASSPPSANYGYTF. The CDR3 DNA is TGTGCCAGCTCACCACCCTCAGCTAACTATGGCTACACCTTC.

This rearrangement joins TRBV5-4 to TRBJ2-1; D is uncertain. Trimming shortened V by 2 bases and J by 2 bases, and 11 bases separated the two germline ends. The CDR3 totals 15 residues. Germline V gene data show CDR1 as SGHNT and CDR2 as YYREEE (reference sequence). CDR3 in DNA: TGTGCCAGCAGCTTAGAAGCGTTTACCTACAATGAGCAGTTCTTC. The encoded protein is CASSLEAFTYNEQFF.

The chain uses TRBV11-2 and TRBJ1-4, with D uncertain. This CDR3 region has 16 residues. Trimming took 0 bases from V and 5 from J, leaving 13 bases between them. Germline assignment: CDR1 SGHAT and CDR2 FQNNGV. CDR3 protein: CASSLDRETLNEKLFF. In nucleotides, the CDR3 is TGTGCCAGCAGCTTAGATCGGGAGACCCTGAATGAAAAACTGTTTTTT.

The gene calls are TRBV6-4 and TRBJ2-3, with 7 bases aligning to TRBD2. This CDR3 comprises 15 residues. The germline gives CDR1 MRHNA, CDR2 SNTAGT. Trimming removed 3 bases from V and 4 bases from J; junction bases left unmatched: 7. For the CDR3, the DNA is TGTGCCAGCAGTGATTCGTCTAGCGGACCAGATACGCAGTATTTT. Its protein is CASSDSSSGPDTQYF.

This chain uses TRBV5-8 with TRBJ2-7; D is uncertain. Germline V lookup: CDR1 SGHTS, CDR2 YDEGEE. The CDR3 extends over 14 amino acids. V was pared by 4 bases and J by 3 bases, with 14 bases between. For the CDR3, the DNA is TGTGCCAGCAGCCGCCCCAAGCCTCACTACGAGCAGTACTTC. It codes for CASSRPKPHYEQYF.

V and J are TRBV19 and TRBJ2-7; a possible D gene is TRBD2 (7 bases). Trimming removed 2 bases at V and 4 bases at J, with 15 bases between. The CDR3 is 15 amino acids. Germline assignment: CDR1 LNHDA and CDR2 SQIVND (reference sequence). The CDR3, as DNA: TGTGCCAGTAGTATATCGAGCGGGGACATATACGAGCAGTACTTC. It translates to CASSISSGDIYEQYF.

The gene calls are TRBV4-1 and TRBJ2-5; 9 bases fit TRBD2. V gave up 0 bases and J gave up 1 base; unmatched junction bases: 3. The CDR3 spans 16 residues. Germline CDR1 reads MGHRA; CDR2 reads YSYEKL. The CDR3 DNA reads as TGCGCCAGCAGCCAAGAAGGACTAGCGCTCCAAGAGACCCAGTACTTC. Translating it yields CASSQEGLALQETQYF.

This clone was detected only a few times. This sequence joins TRBV27 and TRBJ1-3, with 8 bases lining up with TRBD1. CDR1 and CDR2 from the germline V gene are MNHEY and SMNVEV (reference sequence). The CDR3 has 15 amino acids. V shed 3 bases, J shed 4 bases, and the junction held 5 bases outside the gene matches. The CDR3 loop is CASSFSGGAGNTIYF. In DNA, the CDR3 is TGTGCCAGCAGTTTCTCAGGGGGCGCGGGAAACACCATATATTTT.

This clone turned up a few times. The gene calls are TRBV5-3 and TRBJ2-7; D ambiguous. TRBV5-3 qualifies as an ORF whose function is uncertain. The CDR3 extends over 11 amino acids. The V gene lost 4 bases and the J gene lost 2 bases, with 4 bases spanning the gap. CDR3 residues: CARSPTYEQYF. The CDR3 DNA follows: TGTGCCAGAAGCCCCACCTACGAGCAGTACTTC.

This clone was counted a few times. The V call is TRBV6-4, the J call TRBJ1-1; TRBD1 is a possible D gene (6 bases). The CDR3 runs to 13 residues. Trimming left V 4 bases short and J 5 bases short, with 11 bases between. Per germline, CDR1 MRHNA and CDR2 SNTAGT. In DNA form, the CDR3 reads TGTGCCAGCAGTGGAGGGGGAGGGACTGAAGCTTTCTTT. Protein product: CASSGGGGTEAFF.

The chain combines TRBV19 with TRBJ2-7; tentatively, D is TRBD1 (5 bases). CDR3 length: 14 residues. V lost 10 bases to trimming and J lost 0 bases, with 16 bases between them. Per the germline V gene, CDR1 is LNHDA and CDR2 is SQIVND (reference sequence). The CDR3 sequence is CATAKDSRSYEQYF. The CDR3, as DNA: TGTGCCACCGCAAAAGACAGCCGCTCCTACGAGCAGTACTTC.

The chain combines TRBV15 with TRBJ1-5; TRBD1 aligns across 7 bases. The CDR3 has 16 residues. Per germline, CDR1 LNHNV and CDR2 YYDKDF (reference sequence). V lost 0 bases and J lost 2; bases outside the gene matches: 4. The CDR3 bases are TGTGCCACCAGCAGAGAACAGGGGTTAGGCAATCAGCCCCAGCATTTT. Translating gives CATSREQGLGNQPQHF.

The chain uses TRBV12-5 and TRBJ2-1; the D is unclear. Germline V lookup: CDR1 LGHNT, CDR2 FRNRAP. The length of the CDR3 is 13 residues. V gave up 0 bases and J gave up 12 bases, with 12 bases separating them. In DNA, the CDR3 is TGTGCTAGTGGTTTGGTAAACCCACCGGTGCAGTTCTTC. Translation: CASGLVNPPVQFF.

The chain carries TRBV27 and TRBJ1-3; D ambiguous. V dropped 2 bases and J dropped 2 bases, with 13 bases sitting between them. The CDR3 loop spans 16 amino acids. CDR1 is MNHEY and CDR2 is SMNVEV in the germline V gene (reference sequence). Written as DNA, the CDR3 is TGTGCCAGCAGTTTACCGAGGGATGTAGCTGGAAACACCATATATTTT. Amino acid sequence: CASSLPRDVAGNTIYF.

The genes are TRBV10-3 and TRBJ2-5; TRBD1 matches at 9 bases. The DNA end favors TRBJ2-7, so the J call may be wrong. This CDR3 is 15 amino acids long. Germline V gene data show CDR1 as ENHRY and CDR2 as SYGVKD. This chain's CDR3 is CAISGRGQGYSEQYF. The DNA for the CDR3 is TGTGCCATCAGTGGTAGAGGACAGGGGTATTCCGAGCAGTACTTC.

Only one count was recorded for this clone. The chain couples TRBV27 to TRBJ2-2; D might be TRBD1 (5 bases). Germline loops: CDR1 MNHEY, CDR2 SMNVEV (reference sequence). This CDR3 comprises 13 residues. V was shortened by 5 bases and J by 6 bases, with 10 bases between the two germline ends. The DNA for the CDR3 is TGTGCCAGCAGTCTCAGGGTAGCCGGGGAGCTGTTTTTT. Translation: CASSLRVAGELFF.

V usage is TRBV7-3 and J usage is TRBJ2-1, with TRBD1 identical over 8 bases. With V trimmed by 5 bases and J by 6 bases, 3 bases remained unmatched. The CDR3 extends over 13 amino acids. Germline CDR1 reads SGHTA; CDR2 reads FQGTGA. This chain's CDR3 is CASSRTGFNEQFF. DNA of the CDR3: TGTGCCAGCAGCAGGACAGGGTTCAATGAGCAGTTCTTC.

This clone was found once. This chain connects TRBV4-3 to TRBJ1-4; 7 bases align to TRBD1. V was pared by 4 bases and J by 2 bases, with 7 bases of the junction left unmatched. This CDR3 is 16 amino acids long. Germline CDR1 and CDR2: LGHNA and YSLEER. The CDR3 DNA reads as TGCGCCAGCAGCCGCCGCGCGGGACAGACTAATGAAAAACTGTTTTTT. The encoded protein is CASSRRAGQTNEKLFF.

This chain joins TRBV27 and TRBJ1-1, with 11 bases aligning to TRBD1. Germline V gene sequence: CDR1 MNHEY, CDR2 SMNVEV (reference sequence). This CDR3 has 16 amino acids. V was clipped by 6 bases and J by 0 bases; unmatched bases: 6. The CDR3 here is CASSRGQGALNTEAFF. Written as DNA, the CDR3 is TGTGCCAGCAGCAGAGGACAGGGGGCTCTGAACACTGAAGCTTTCTTT.

The V call is TRBV19, the J call TRBJ2-1; D is perhaps TRBD2 (6 bases). The germline V gene encodes CDR1 LNHDA and CDR2 SQIVND (reference sequence). V lost 0 bases to trimming and J lost 4 bases, with 16 bases between them. The length of the CDR3 is 17 residues. In DNA, the CDR3 is TGTGCCAGTAGTATAGATTTAGCGGTGGGGATATACAATGAGCAGTTCTTC. It is translated as CASSIDLAVGIYNEQFF.

The V and J genes are TRBV4-3 and TRBJ2-3; 8 nucleotides match TRBD1. With 4 bases clipped from V and 4 bases from J, the junction kept 7 bases outside the gene matches. The CDR3 consists of 15 residues. Germline V CDR1 and CDR2: LGHNA, YSLEER. The CDR3 is CASSRQQGEADTQYF. The CDR3 DNA sequence: TGCGCCAGCAGCCGACAACAGGGGGAGGCAGATACGCAGTATTTT.

The V call is TRBV15, the J call TRBJ1-3, with D possibly being TRBD1 (6 bases). The CDR3 runs 16 residues. The germline V gene has CDR1 LNHNV and CDR2 YYDKDF (reference sequence). V gave up 1 base and J gave up 0 bases, with 10 bases separating them. The CDR3 protein is CATSRGDTLSGNTIYF. CDR3 DNA: TGTGCCACCAGCAGAGGGGACACCCTCTCTGGAAACACCATATATTTT.